These 8 T cell receptor beta chains share one sample of origin, sequenced in a study of OX40 agonist ivuxolimab in advanced cancers. The assay was immunoSEQ multiplex PCR, and TCRdb's table has in-frame clones only and misses some. The table lists 30,000 to 45,000 clones, roughly 80% of them singletons. Here the sequenced sample was CD4+ or CD8+ T cells sorted from blood, taken in a trial of the OX40 agonist ivuxolimab. The receptors here all came from an adult with an advanced solid tumor such as melanoma, head and neck, liver or kidney cancer.

V is TRBV27 and J is TRBJ1-5; D remains unclear. This CDR3 is 15 amino acids long. Deletions cut 8 bases from V and 1 base from J, with 15 bases between. Germline V lookup: CDR1 MNHEY, CDR2 SMNVEV (reference sequence). The CDR3 region is CASRNGEESNQPQHF. CDR3 DNA sequence: TGTGCCAGCCGAAATGGGGAGGAAAGCAATCAGCCCCAGCATTTT.

V is TRBV28 and J is TRBJ2-7; TRBD1 aligns across 10 bases. J was trimmed by 4 bases and V by 7 bases; bases with no gene match: 7. From germline, CDR1 is MDHEN and CDR2 SYDVKM. The CDR3 totals 14 residues. The CDR3 coding sequence is TGTGCCAGCACTCCTGGACAGGGGGTTTACGAGCAGTACTTC. This sequence encodes CASTPGQGVYEQYF.

The chain has TRBV28 and TRBJ1-6; D is possibly TRBD1 (5 bases). The V end lost 2 bases, the J end lost 0 bases, and 14 bases lay between the germline ends. Germline-derived CDR1 and CDR2 are MDHEN and SYDVKM. This CDR3 region has 18 residues. CDR3 residues: CASSLSRARSSYNSPLHF. The DNA of the CDR3 is TGTGCCAGCAGTTTAAGCAGGGCCCGAAGCTCCTATAATTCACCCCTCCACTTT.

This clone has just a few counts. The gene calls are TRBV7-9 and TRBJ2-2, with no clear D. V lost 1 base, J lost 6 bases, and 15 bases lay in between. The CDR3 totals 16 residues. Germline CDR1 reads SEHNR; CDR2 reads FQNEAQ (reference sequence). CDR3 in DNA: TGTGCCAGCAGCTTAGGGATCTTAGCAAATCCCGGGGAGCTGTTTTTT. Encoded protein: CASSLGILANPGELFF.

The chain links TRBV6-1 to TRBJ2-7; D perhaps matches TRBD2 (6 bases). The V gene lost 1 base and the J gene lost 7 bases, with 14 bases spanning the gap. Germline CDR1 and CDR2: MNHNS and SASEGT. The CDR3 is 14 amino acids. The CDR3 loop reads CASSEGQGSGEQYF. CDR3 bases: TGTGCCAGCAGTGAAGGGCAGGGCAGCGGGGAGCAGTACTTC.

The CDR3 reads CASSLRLRETQYF. The CDR3 bases are TGTGCCAGCAGCTTAAGATTGAGGGAGACCCAGTACTTC. V usage is TRBV7-2 and J usage is TRBJ2-5; D not certain. V gave up 2 bases and J gave up 5 bases, with 9 bases separating them. CDR1 and CDR2 from the germline V gene are SGHTA and FQGNSA. The CDR3 extends over 13 amino acids.

The chain links TRBV30 to TRBJ1-3, with a weak D call TRBD1 (5 bases). V was cut by 0 bases and J by 1 base, with 7 bases left in between. The length of the CDR3 is 14 residues. The germline V gene has CDR1 GTSNPN and CDR2 SVGIG (reference sequence). This CDR3 reads CAWSVGGSGNTIYF. The CDR3 DNA sequence: TGTGCCTGGAGTGTCGGGGGTTCTGGAAACACCATATATTTT.

The chain recombines TRBV5-6 with TRBJ1-1; maybe TRBD1 (6 bases). The CDR3 is made up of 14 amino acids. V lost 0 bases and J 1 base, leaving 7 bases between the germline ends. CDR1 and CDR2 (germline): SGHDT, YYEEEE. The CDR3 nucleotides read TGTGCCAGCAGCTTGGGGACAGCGAACACTGAAGCTTTCTTT. Translation: CASSLGTANTEAFF.